This entry concerns a single T cell receptor beta chain. Only a few counts were recorded for this clonotype. It has no known antigen specificity. No much larger clonotype is one base removed from it; base qualities were not supplied. This entry comes from a study of T-cell reconstitution after alpha-beta-depleted transplantation in children (TCRdb year 2016). Concerning the study at large: Using TCR repertoire profiling, the study followed T-cell immune reconstitution in a quantitative way in children after TCRalphabeta/CD19-depleted allogeneic hematopoietic cell transplantation.

The sample's treatment or condition label is to be understood as: allogeneic hematopoietic cell transplantation with graft depleted of TCRalphabeta T cells and CD19 B cells. The children who served as transplant recipients had been given grafts of TCRalphabeta/CD19-depleted allogeneic hematopoietic cells. Trimming leaves V shorter by 8 bases and J shorter by 4 bases, with the junction holding 11 bases beyond the gene matches. CDR1 and CDR2, looked up from the germline V gene, are SGHVS and FQNEAQ. The CDR3 spans 14 residues, from the cysteine through the phenylalanine. Here the CDR3 DNA is all that survives: 42 bases in frame from base 1. Overall study outcomes, separate from this receptor: The high TCRbeta diversity at day 60 in some patients was ascribed to recipient T cells and intrathymic progenitors that had survived conditioning. The apparently early recovery of alphabetaT-cell counts about two months after transplant reportedly depended on only several hundred rapidly expanded clones that came from non-depleted graft cells. Over the following months the frequencies of hyperexpanded clones went down, and after one year T-cell counts and TCRbeta diversity were mostly credited to newly produced T cells.

The method behind the library was PCR. Sequencing was performed on an Illumina HiSeq 2500. Molecular barcoding was employed in the preparation of TCR libraries, with unique molecular identifiers being used to normalize TCRbeta repertoire quantification. TCRdb's own reprocessing of the public reads used fastp at Q25 and MiXCR and kept productive beta chains. Rows merge per CDR3 protein into single entries with the most common DNA and genes. The sample table records 750,000 to 950,000 distinct CDR3 sequences; 16% of these occur just once. The ten largest clones take up about 5% of the sample. The receptor comes from a male patient younger than 18 who had a stem cell transplant for acute lymphoblastic leukemia, so the T cells may come from the graft donor. The starting material was PBMCs, mostly from graft donor cells, obtained 360 days after TCRalphabeta/CD19-depleted stem cell transplant. Rearrangement joined TRBV7-8 to TRBJ2-7, and TRBD1 matches 7 of the central bases. The CDR3 in this case is CASRRTGPQYEQYF. The nucleotides are TGTGCCAGCCGTAGGACAGGTCCTCAGTACGAGCAGTACTTC.